This T cell receptor beta chain was identified during a study of shared clonotypes between healthy human individuals. This CDR3 is built from 13 residues. Per germline, CDR1 SGHRS and CDR2 YFSETQ. Between the trimmed V and J ends, which lost 9 bases and 0 bases, there was a span of 12 bases. Original methodology: As immunoSEQ supplied junction-only sequences (without quality scores), filtering differed. Only in-frame clones appear in the TCRdb table, and some are missing; sequencing was by immunoSEQ multiplex PCR. V, J and clone size were drawn from that table, and D and trimming were deduced from the DNA. Among 950,000 to 1,300,000 clones listed, roughly 80% were seen once.

This TCR was sampled from a young man in good health. The material sequenced was memory CD4+ T cells sorted from blood. Subset denoted: CD45RA-negative fraction. This chain connects TRBV5-1 to TRBJ1-2, with D maybe TRBD1 (5 bases). CDR3 protein: CATGGDANYGYTF. CDR3 in DNA: TGCGCCACCGGGGGTGATGCTAACTATGGCTACACCTTC. Looking up the rest from reference TRBV5-1 and TRBJ1-2 gives the full variable domain: KAGVTQTPRYLIKTRGQQVTLSCSPISGHRSVSWYQQTPGQGLQFLFEYFSETQRNKGNFPGRFSGRQFSNSRSEMNVSTLELGDSALYLCATGGDANYGYTFGSGTRLTVV.